This TCR beta chain was sequenced during a study of technical replicates of blood from a handful of donors. Regarding this clone: One junction end does not reproduce the germline sequence, and a read error may be involved.

The CDR3 spans 16 residues. The germline gives CDR1 WNHNN, CDR2 SYGVQD (reference sequence). Using immunoSEQ multiplex PCR, the repertoire was profiled, and TCRdb retains in-frame clones only, with some absent. Here the sample spans some 94,000 clones, about 95% being singletons. The rearrangement joins TRBV10-1 to TRBJ2-5, with TRBD1 as a possible D gene (5 bases). This receptor was identified in a human donor in good health. The sequenced sample was T cells isolated from PBMCs. The CDR3 protein is CVSSESREAFQETQYF. For the CDR3, the DNA is TGCGTCAGCAGTGAGTCCAGGGAAGCTTTCCAAGAGACCCAGTACTTC.